The sequence of this TCR beta chain was determined in a study of chemoradiotherapy in HPV16-positive cancers. Turning to the study itself: Functional T-cell assays on a couple of HPV16-positive patients' cells defined candidate HPV-specific clones and common TCR motifs. Findings and caveats of the study: During treatment, candidate HPV-specific clones and E7-related motifs expanded in tumor.

Measured with immunoSEQ multiplex PCR; TCRdb has only the in-frame clones, and not every one. Counted here are over 8,000 clones, 60% to 75% occurring once; the ten biggest clones make up around an eighth. CDR3 length: 15 residues. Trimming removed 5 bases from V and 1 base from J; junction bases left unmatched: 7. The germline V gene encodes CDR1 SEHNR and CDR2 FQNEAQ (reference sequence). Repertoires were sampled repeatedly during chemoradiotherapy. In regard to this clone: Its antigen is undetermined.

The gene calls are TRBV7-9 and TRBJ2-5, with 7 bases fitting TRBD1. This specimen was taken from a patient who underwent chemoradiotherapy. The clonotype comes from a human donor with HPV-associated anogenital cancer. CDR3 residues: CASSPPGTAQETQYF. As DNA, the CDR3 is TGTGCCAGCAGCCCGCCTGGGACAGCCCAAGAGACCCAGTACTTC.